A selection of T cell receptor beta chains follows, all from one sample in a study of T cell responses to AZD1222 COVID-19 vaccine. Sequenced by immunoSEQ multiplex PCR; TCRdb stores in-frame clones only, minus some. The data contain approximately 70,000 clones, around nine tenths of them singletons. The material was peripheral blood, obtained 28 days after the second dose of the MenACWY control vaccine. The receptor source for this set is an adult who received the MenACWY meningococcal vaccine as a control. Both conserved end residues are trimmed from each CDR3. Each record gives: V gene, J gene, clone size, CDR3 protein. Rows may omit the clone size; those that give it use once, few, many or a size class.

V: TRBV9
J: TRBJ1-2
size: -
CDR3: ASSAPGENYGYT

V: TRBV3-1/TRBV3-2
J: TRBJ2-4
size: -
CDR3: ASSQAAGVQNIQY

V: TRBV11-3
J: TRBJ2-1
size: -
CDR3: ASSRGASGASSYNEQF

V: TRBV30
J: TRBJ1-3
size: -
CDR3: ACSTGNTIY

V: TRBV10-3
J: TRBJ2-6
size: -
CDR3: AISERISGANVLT

V: TRBV19
J: TRBJ1-5
size: -
CDR3: ATGTGYQPQH

V: TRBV28
J: TRBJ1-1
size: -
CDR3: ASSVRGWGKNTEAF

V: TRBV19
J: TRBJ1-6
size: -
CDR3: ASSMGQTNSPLH

V: TRBV2
J: TRBJ1-6
size: -
CDR3: ASSPDNSPLH

V: TRBV3-1/TRBV3-2
J: TRBJ2-2
size: -
CDR3: ASSLLGQGRYTGELF

V: TRBV7-2
J: TRBJ1-5
size: -
CDR3: ASSLVGGDSNQPQH

V: TRBV3-1/TRBV3-2
J: TRBJ2-2
size: few
CDR3: ASSPAGGISGELF

V: TRBV5-1
J: TRBJ2-1
size: -
CDR3: ASSVLQASPYNEQF

V: TRBV4-3
J: TRBJ1-1
size: -
CDR3: ASSNKADQNTEAF

V: TRBV10-3
J: TRBJ1-2
size: -
CDR3: AISESSGYT

V: TRBV7-6
J: TRBJ2-1
size: -
CDR3: ASSLNVRGTGTSREQF

V: TRBV6-5
J: TRBJ1-4
size: -
CDR3: ASTSGQGNEKLF

V: TRBV7-2
J: TRBJ2-7
size: -
CDR3: ASSLIGQIYEQY

V: TRBV7-9
J: TRBJ1-1
size: -
CDR3: ASSYDRGTEAF

V: TRBV19
J: TRBJ2-1
size: -
CDR3: ASTPYGTYNEQF

V: TRBV30
J: TRBJ1-4
size: -
CDR3: AWARTGSTNEKLF

V: TRBV4-3
J: TRBJ2-3
size: once
CDR3: ASSQDQRTGADTQY

V: TRBV28
J: TRBJ1-2
size: -
CDR3: ASSWGYGYT

V: TRBV4-2
J: TRBJ1-5
size: -
CDR3: ASSQEAANQPQH

V: TRBV6-5
J: TRBJ2-7
size: -
CDR3: ASRARTVTYEQY

V: TRBV28
J: TRBJ2-7
size: -
CDR3: ASTAPGFSYEQY

V: TRBV2
J: TRBJ2-7
size: -
CDR3: ASSELLYEQY

V: TRBV19
J: TRBJ1-1
size: -
CDR3: ASSRQGGTNTEAF

V: TRBV5-1
J: TRBJ2-7
size: -
CDR3: ASSLPLAAPSYEQY

V: TRBV28
J: TRBJ1-3
size: -
CDR3: ASRQNSDPTSGNTIY

V: TRBV5-5
J: TRBJ1-2
size: -
CDR3: ASSLTGNGGYT

V: TRBV4-1
J: TRBJ2-1
size: once
CDR3: ASSLEGLAAYNEQF

V: TRBV25-1
J: TRBJ1-3
size: -
CDR3: ASSPGRGSSGNTIY

V: TRBV6-2/TRBV6-3
J: TRBJ2-7
size: -
CDR3: ASSYVTGLDEQY

V: TRBV12-3/TRBV12-4
J: TRBJ1-1
size: -
CDR3: ASSRDTNTEAF

V: TRBV9
J: TRBJ1-1
size: once
CDR3: ASSPSGTGGNTEAF

V: TRBV7-2
J: TRBJ1-2
size: -
CDR3: ASSFEMGNYGYT

V: TRBV6-2/TRBV6-3
J: TRBJ2-3
size: -
CDR3: ASSYTPTPGRDTQY

V: TRBV4-1
J: TRBJ2-7
size: -
CDR3: ASRRTGQNEQY

V: TRBV7-9
J: TRBJ1-5
size: -
CDR3: ASSFDSGGNQPQH

V: TRBV28
J: TRBJ1-5
size: -
CDR3: ASSPEIGGGFGQPQH

V: TRBV24-1
J: TRBJ2-1
size: -
CDR3: ATSGQGSYNEQF

V: TRBV6-2/TRBV6-3
J: TRBJ2-7
size: -
CDR3: ASRPRTYEQY

V: TRBV7-6
J: TRBJ2-5
size: -
CDR3: ASSLIGQGAFGETQY

V: TRBV19
J: TRBJ1-4
size: once
CDR3: ASSIQGSTSTNEKLF

V: TRBV28
J: TRBJ2-2
size: -
CDR3: ASSFSNTGELF

V: TRBV5-5
J: TRBJ2-7
size: once
CDR3: ASSLAVGGGGRYEQY

V: TRBV20-1
J: TRBJ2-5
size: -
CDR3: SASLEGTQY

V: TRBV19
J: TRBJ2-7
size: -
CDR3: ASSIETGGSYEQY

V: TRBV6-5
J: TRBJ2-1
size: -
CDR3: ASSQGWDHNEQF

V: TRBV7-3
J: TRBJ1-1
size: -
CDR3: ASSSGSGAGTEAF

V: TRBV7-2
J: TRBJ2-7
size: -
CDR3: ASSLLGAGEQY